This T cell receptor beta chain was sequenced for a study of control samples from healthy donors and cancer patients (dated by TCRdb to 2019 to 2021). For this clone: The antigen this receptor binds is unknown. There are no base qualities to consult, and no much larger clone falls within one base.

The trim is 5 bases for V and 8 bases for J, with a gap of 15 bases between the germline ends. The CDR3 runs 13 residues from the cysteine to the phenylalanine. Only CDR3 DNA is held: 39 bases, read in frame from base 1. The germline V gene encodes CDR1 LGHNT and CDR2 FRNRAP. Libraries were made using the immunoSEQ multiplex PCR assay. Not all clones reach the TCRdb copy of this immuneACCESS table, which keeps in-frame sequences only. Checked studies attribute under half of the gap to unresolved V genes and leave the rest unexplained. A total of 150,000 to 200,000 clones appear in this sample, almost 90% of them only once. 1.4% of the sample goes to the ten largest clones.

The rearrangement combines TRBV12-5 with TRBJ1-2; TRBD1 might be the D gene, on 5 matching bases. Input material: blood. This TCR was sampled from a woman in her forties or fifties in good health. CDR3 sequence: CASGPGTSGGYTF. The sequence in DNA is TGTGCTAGTGGTCCCGGGACGTCGGGGGGCTACACCTTC. This CDR3, with the reference TRBV12-5 and TRBJ1-2 proteins standing in past its ends, gives the full variable domain DARVTQTPRHKVTEMGQEVTMRCQPILGHNTVFWYRQTMMQGLELLAYFRNRAPLDDSGMPKDRFSAEMPDATLATLKIQPSEPRDSAVYFCASGPGTSGGYTFGSGTRLTVV.